What follows is one T cell receptor beta chain and its context. Its antigen is currently unknown. The sample is drawn from a study of cytomegalovirus exposure and HLA in healthy donors. Study-wide results and caveats: Whilst most TCR sequences proved rare, a subset of public TCRs occurred across many donors. Subsequent analysis showed first-cohort TCR clusters tending to co-occur in more than 95 validation repertoires. The authors enumerated some 160 TCR beta chains as linked to cytomegalovirus.

Germline assignment: CDR1 ENHRY and CDR2 SYGVKD. This CDR3 is 15 amino acids long. V gave up 1 base and J gave up 5 bases, with 11 bases separating them. The method was immunoSEQ multiplex PCR; TCRdb's version includes in-frame clones alone and lacks a portion of them. The table shows 100,000 to 120,000 clones, with 70% to 85% occurring only once. The V call is TRBV10-3, the J call TRBJ2-2; tentatively, D is TRBD1 (6 bases). The sequenced sample was PBMCs. This TCR derives from a woman between 18 and 29 years old in good health and CMV-seronegative. The CDR3 nucleotides read TGTGCCATCAGTGAGTTAACAGGGCTAACCGGGGAGCTGTTTTTT. Its protein product is CAISELTGLTGELFF.